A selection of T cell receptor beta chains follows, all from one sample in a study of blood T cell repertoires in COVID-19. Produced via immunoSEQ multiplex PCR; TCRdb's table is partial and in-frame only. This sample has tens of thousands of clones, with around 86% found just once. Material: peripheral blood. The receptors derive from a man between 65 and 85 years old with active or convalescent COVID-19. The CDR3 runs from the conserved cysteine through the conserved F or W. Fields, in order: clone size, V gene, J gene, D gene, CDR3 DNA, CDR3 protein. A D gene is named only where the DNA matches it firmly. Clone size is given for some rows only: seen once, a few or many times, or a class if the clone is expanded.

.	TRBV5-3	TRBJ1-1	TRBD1	TGTGCCAGAAGCTGCTCCGGGACAGGGGGCGCGAACACTGAAGCTTTCTTT	CARSCSGTGGANTEAFF
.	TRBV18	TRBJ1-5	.	TGTGCCAGCTCACCCGGGAACGATCAGCCCCAGCATTTT	CASSPGNDQPQHF
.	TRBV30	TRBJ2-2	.	TGTGCCTGGAGGGGGCAGGGGAGAGCCGGGGAGCTGTTTTTT	CAWRGQGRAGELFF
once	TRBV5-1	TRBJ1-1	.	TGCGCCAGCAGCCCGGACACGGTGGGGACTGAAGCTTTCTTT	CASSPDTVGTEAFF
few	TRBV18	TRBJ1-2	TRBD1	TGTGCCAGCTCACCAGGGACAGACTATGGCTACACCTTC	CASSPGTDYGYTF
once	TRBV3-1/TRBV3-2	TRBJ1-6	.	TGTGCCAGCAGCCAAGGACAAAATAATTCACCCCTCCACTTT	CASSQGQNNSPLHF
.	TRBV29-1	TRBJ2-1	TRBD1	TGCAGCGTTGAAAGGTGGGGTACCGGACAGGGAAACGATGAGCAGTTCTTC	CSVERWGTGQGNDEQFF
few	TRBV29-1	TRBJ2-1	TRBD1	TGCAGCACGCGGGACAGGGGTACCTACAATGAGCAGTTCTTC	CSTRDRGTYNEQFF
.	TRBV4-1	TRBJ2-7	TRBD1	TGCGCCAGCAGCCAAGGACAGGGATCCTACGAGCAGTACTTC	CASSQGQGSYEQYF
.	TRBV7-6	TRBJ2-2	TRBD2	TGTGCCAGCAGCGCAGGGACTAGAAGAACCGGGGAGCTGTTTTTT	CASSAGTRRTGELFF
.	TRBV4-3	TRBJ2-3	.	TGCGCCAGCAGCCAAGATTGGAATAGCGGAAGTGCTAGCACAGATACGCAGTATTTT	CASSQDWNSGSASTDTQYF
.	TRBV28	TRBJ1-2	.	TGTGCCAGCATCCTTAGTGGCGGCTATGGCTACACCTTC	CASILSGGYGYTF
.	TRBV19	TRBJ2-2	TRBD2	TGTGCCAGTAGTATAGATCGGGGACTAGCGGGAAACACCGGGGAGCTGTTTTTT	CASSIDRGLAGNTGELFF
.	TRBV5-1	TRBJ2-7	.	TGCGCCAGCAGCTTGTCCGCAGGGACCTACGAGCAGTACTTC	CASSLSAGTYEQYF
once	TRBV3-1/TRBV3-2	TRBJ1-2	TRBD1	TGTGCCAGCAGCGCATCTCTAATCACAGGGGTTCATGGCTACACCTTC	CASSASLITGVHGYTF
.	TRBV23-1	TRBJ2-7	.	TGCGCCAGCAAACCCCCCGCACCCGGAGTAACCCCCTACGAGCAGTACTTC	CASKPPAPGVTPYEQYF
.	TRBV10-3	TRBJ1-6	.	TGTGCCATCAGCCCGACTGAGGGTTCACCCCTCCACTTT	CAISPTEGSPLHF
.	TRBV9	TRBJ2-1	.	TGTGCCAGCAGCCCGGACTCTAGGTCCTACAATGAGCAGTTCTTC	CASSPDSRSYNEQFF
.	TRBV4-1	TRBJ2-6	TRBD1	TGCGCCAGCAGCCCCCAGGGGACAGGGACCTTTGGGGGGGCCAACGTCCTGACTTTC	CASSPQGTGTFGGANVLTF
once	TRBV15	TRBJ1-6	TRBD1	TGTGCCACCAGCAGGCAAGGGGGCAGTTCACCCCTCCACTTT	CATSRQGGSSPLHF
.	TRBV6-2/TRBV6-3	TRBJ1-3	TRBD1	TGTGCCAGCAGTTACGGGACAGGGTCGTCTGGAAACACCATATATTTT	CASSYGTGSSGNTIYF
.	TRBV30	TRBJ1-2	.	TGTGCCTGGAAAGGAGTCCCGGGGTCGTACTATGGCTACACCTTC	CAWKGVPGSYYGYTF
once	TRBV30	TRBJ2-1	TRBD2	TGTGCCTGGAGCCGGACAGCGGGAGGGACCGATGAGCAGTTCTTC	CAWSRTAGGTDEQFF
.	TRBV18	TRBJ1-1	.	TGTGCCAGCCGAAAGGACATGAACACTGAAGCTTTCTTT	CASRKDMNTEAFF
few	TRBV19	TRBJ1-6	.	TGTGCCAGTAGTGAACAGCATAATTCACCCCTCCACTTT	CASSEQHNSPLHF
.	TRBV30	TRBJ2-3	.	TGTGCCTGGAGTGGAGCCCACCCAGATACGCAGTATTTT	CAWSGAHPDTQYF
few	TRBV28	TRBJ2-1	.	TGTGCCAGCAGTTCCCCAACTAGTTATGGTGAGCAGTTCTTC	CASSSPTSYGEQFF
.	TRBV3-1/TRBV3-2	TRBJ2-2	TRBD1	TGTGCCAGCAGCTCCTGGACAGGGAGCACCGGGGAGCTGTTTTTT	CASSSWTGSTGELFF
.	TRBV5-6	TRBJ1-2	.	TGTGCCAGCAGCTTGACCGGGGGTCCTGACGGAGGCTACACCTTC	CASSLTGGPDGGYTF
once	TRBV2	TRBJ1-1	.	TGTGCCAGCAGAGCTTTTAGTTCTTACGGGGCTTTCTTT	CASRAFSSYGAFF
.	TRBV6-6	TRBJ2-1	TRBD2	TGTGCCAGTCGGGGGGGTCTTTCTTTAGGGGAGCAGTTCTTC	CASRGGLSLGEQFF
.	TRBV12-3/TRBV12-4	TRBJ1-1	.	TGTGCCAGCAGAAGGACAGCTGAAGCTTTCTTT	CASRRTAEAFF
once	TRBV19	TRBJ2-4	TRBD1	TGTGCCAGTAGTGCCCCGGGACAGGAGTCTAAAAACATTCAGTACTTC	CASSAPGQESKNIQYF
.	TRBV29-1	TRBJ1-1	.	TGCAGCGTTACAGGGCGTAGCACTGAAGCTTTCTTT	CSVTGRSTEAFF
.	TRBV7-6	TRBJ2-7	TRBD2	TGTGCCAGCAGCTTAGCGCGGGAAGGCTGGACTAGCGGGAGGACATACGAGCAGTACTTC	CASSLAREGWTSGRTYEQYF
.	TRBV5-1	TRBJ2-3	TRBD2	TGCGCCAGCAGCTTGGCCAAGGGACTAGCGGGGATGACGCAGTATTTT	CASSLAKGLAGMTQYF
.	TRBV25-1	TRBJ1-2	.	TGTGCCAGCAGTGAAAGGGGGACCTATGGCTACACCTTC	CASSERGTYGYTF
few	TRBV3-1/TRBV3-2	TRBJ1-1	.	TGTGCCAGCAGCCAAGGTCGAGGACACGGCGCTGAAGCTTTCTTT	CASSQGRGHGAEAFF
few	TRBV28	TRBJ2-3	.	TGTGCCAGCAGTTCCGGGTCGTTTTCAGATACGCAGTATTTT	CASSSGSFSDTQYF
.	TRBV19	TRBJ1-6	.	TGTGCCAGTAGTATCCGGGGGGAGATGAATTCACCCCTCCACTTT	CASSIRGEMNSPLHF
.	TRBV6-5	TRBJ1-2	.	TGTGCCAGCAGTTACTATTCCGGGAACTATGGCTACACCTTC	CASSYYSGNYGYTF
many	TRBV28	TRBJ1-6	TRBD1	TGTGCCAGCAGTTTGTCAGGGGGCCATTCACCCCTCCACTTT	CASSLSGGHSPLHF